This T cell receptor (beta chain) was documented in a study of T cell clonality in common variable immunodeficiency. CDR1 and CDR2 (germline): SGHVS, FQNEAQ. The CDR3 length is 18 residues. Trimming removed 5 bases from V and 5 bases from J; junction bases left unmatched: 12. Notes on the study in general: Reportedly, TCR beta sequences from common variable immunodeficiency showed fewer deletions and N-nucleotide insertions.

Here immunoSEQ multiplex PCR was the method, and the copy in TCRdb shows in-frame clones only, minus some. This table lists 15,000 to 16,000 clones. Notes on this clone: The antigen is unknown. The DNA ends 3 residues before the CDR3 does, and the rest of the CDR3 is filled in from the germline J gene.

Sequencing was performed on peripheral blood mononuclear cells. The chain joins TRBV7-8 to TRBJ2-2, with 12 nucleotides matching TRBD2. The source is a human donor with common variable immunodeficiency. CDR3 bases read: TGTGCCAGCAGCCCGCTAGTTGCTAGCGGGGGGGAGACCGGGGAG. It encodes CASSPLVASGGETGE. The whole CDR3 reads CASSPLVASGGETGELFF. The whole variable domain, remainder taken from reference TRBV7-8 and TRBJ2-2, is GAGVSQSPRYKVAKRGQDVALRCDPISGHVSLFWYQQALGQGPEFLTYFQNEAQLDKSGLPSDRFFAERPEGSVSTLKIQRTQQEDSAVYLCASSPLVASGGETGELFFGEGSRLTVL.